This TCR beta chain was profiled in a study of cytomegalovirus exposure and HLA in healthy donors. PCR primers comprised 60 Vbeta and 13 Jbeta primers. TCRdb's copy holds only in-frame clones and misses some; the assay was immunoSEQ multiplex PCR. The sample contains 99,000 or so clones, 75% to 85% of which appear only once. The CDR3 is 15 amino acids. Germline V CDR1 and CDR2: SGHVS, FQNEAQ. V shed 4 bases and J shed 3 bases, with 15 bases lying between them. The J gene is TRBJ2-5, the V gene TRBV7-8, with D possibly being TRBD2 (6 bases). What was sequenced was PBMCs. The sequence derives from a young man in good health and CMV-seronegative. CDR3 loop: CASSSGGGWEETQYF. As DNA, the CDR3 is TGTGCCAGCAGCTCCGGTGGGGGGTGGGAAGAGACCCAGTACTTC.